This T cell receptor beta chain was recovered during a study of shared clonotypes between healthy human individuals. Naive-designated CD8 cells lacked CD45RO, were positively enriched for CCR7, and omitted terminally differentiated effector memory CD45RA+ cells. Only Caucasian adults living in Nashville, Tennessee made up the donor group. Study-level results: Among donors, the sharing of clonotypes was expected to be influenced by sequencing depth.

The CDR3 is made up of 13 amino acids. From germline, CDR1 is MNHNY and CDR2 SVGAGI (reference sequence). With 8 bases removed from V and 2 bases from J, the gap between germline ends came to 12 bases. Once extracted for a subset, genomic DNA was divided evenly among several immunoSEQ plates. Original data processing: Without quality scores, immunoSEQ junctional reads could not be filtered like full-length reads. Clones were read by immunoSEQ multiplex PCR, and TCRdb kept only the in-frame ones, dropping some. The V and J calls and clone size are taken from that table; D and trimming were inferred from the DNA. The sample includes around 2,000,000 clones, over 85% of them seen just once. In this sample, this clone turned up once. Its antigen is not known.

The receptor's source is a man younger than 35 in good health. Specimen: naive CD8+ T cells sorted from blood. V and J are TRBV6-6 and TRBJ2-5; D gene uncertain. This CDR3 reads CASQDTNQETQYF. The CDR3 region has the DNA TGTGCCAGCCAAGACACCAATCAAGAGACCCAGTACTTC.